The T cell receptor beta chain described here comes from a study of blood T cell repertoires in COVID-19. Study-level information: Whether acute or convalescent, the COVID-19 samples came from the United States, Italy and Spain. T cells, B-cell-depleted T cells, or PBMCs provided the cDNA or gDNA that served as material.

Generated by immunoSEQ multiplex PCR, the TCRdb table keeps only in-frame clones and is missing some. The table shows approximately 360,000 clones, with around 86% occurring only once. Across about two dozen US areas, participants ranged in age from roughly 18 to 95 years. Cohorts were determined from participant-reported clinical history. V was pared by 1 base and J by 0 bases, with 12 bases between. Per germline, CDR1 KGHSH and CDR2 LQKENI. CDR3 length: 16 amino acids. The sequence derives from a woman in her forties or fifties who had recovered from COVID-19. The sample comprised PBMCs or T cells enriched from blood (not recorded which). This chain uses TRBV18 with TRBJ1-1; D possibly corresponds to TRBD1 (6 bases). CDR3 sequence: CASSPRKQGLNTEAFF. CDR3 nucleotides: TGTGCCAGCTCACCACGCAAACAGGGCCTGAACACTGAAGCTTTCTTT.